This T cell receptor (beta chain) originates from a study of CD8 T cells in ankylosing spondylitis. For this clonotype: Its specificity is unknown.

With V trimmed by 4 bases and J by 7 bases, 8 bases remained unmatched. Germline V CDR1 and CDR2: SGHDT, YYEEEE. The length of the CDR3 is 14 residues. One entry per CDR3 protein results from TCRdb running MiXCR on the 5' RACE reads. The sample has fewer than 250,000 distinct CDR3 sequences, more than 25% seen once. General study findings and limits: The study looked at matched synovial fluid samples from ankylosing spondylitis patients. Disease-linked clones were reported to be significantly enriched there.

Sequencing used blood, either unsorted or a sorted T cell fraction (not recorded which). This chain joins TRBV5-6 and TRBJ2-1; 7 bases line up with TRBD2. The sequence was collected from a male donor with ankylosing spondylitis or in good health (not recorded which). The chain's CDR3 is CASSRSGLANEQFF. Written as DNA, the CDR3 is TGTGCCAGCAGCCGTAGCGGGCTGGCGAATGAGCAGTTCTTC.